Reported below is one TCR beta chain. V was clipped by 2 bases and J by 0 bases, with 14 bases between them. CDR1 LNHDA and CDR2 SQIVND come from the germline V gene (reference sequence). This CDR3 is 17 amino acids long. This entry is derived from a study of technical replicates of blood from several donors. Sequencing used immunoSEQ multiplex PCR; TCRdb keeps in-frame clones, though not all of them. The sample holds nearly 80,000 clones, 80% to 95% seen once. The receptor comes from a human donor in good health. V gene TRBV19 combines with J gene TRBJ1-5, with D perhaps TRBD1 (6 bases). Input material: T cells isolated from PBMCs. The CDR3 loop is CASSIYGTHDSNQPQHF. CDR3 DNA sequence: TGTGCCAGTAGTATATATGGGACACACGATAGCAATCAGCCCCAGCATTTT.